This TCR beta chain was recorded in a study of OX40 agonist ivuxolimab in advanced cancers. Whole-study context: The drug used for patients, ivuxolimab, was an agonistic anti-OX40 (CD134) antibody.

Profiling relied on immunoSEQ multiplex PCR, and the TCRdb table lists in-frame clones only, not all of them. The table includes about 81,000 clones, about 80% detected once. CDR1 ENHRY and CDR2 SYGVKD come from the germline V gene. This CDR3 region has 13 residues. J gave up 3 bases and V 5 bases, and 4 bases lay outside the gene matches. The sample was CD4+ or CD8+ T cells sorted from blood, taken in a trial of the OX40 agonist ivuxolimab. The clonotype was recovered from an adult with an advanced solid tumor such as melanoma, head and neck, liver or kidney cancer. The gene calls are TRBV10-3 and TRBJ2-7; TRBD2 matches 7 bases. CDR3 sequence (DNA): TGTGCCATCAGTTTAGCGGGTGGCTACGAGCAGTACTTC. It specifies CAISLAGGYEQYF.